This TCR beta chain was documented in a study of blood T cell repertoires in COVID-19. Study information: T cells, B-cell-depleted T cells, or PBMCs supplied cDNA or gDNA.

The data were produced by immunoSEQ multiplex PCR, yet TCRdb's version contains in-frame clones alone and is incomplete. Among almost 400,000 clones listed, roughly 90% were seen once. The sequence derives from a woman in her 30s with acute COVID-19. Specimen: PBMCs or T cells enriched from blood (not recorded which).

Written as DNA, the CDR3 is TGTGCCAGCAGCGCTCACGGGGGGTCGAACACTGAAGCTTTCTTT. Translation: CASSAHGGSNTEAFF. The rearrangement joins TRBV7-2 to TRBJ1-1, with a weak D call TRBD1 (5 bases). Germline V lookup: CDR1 SGHTA, CDR2 FQGNSA. The CDR3 has 15 amino acids. The germline V and J ends were trimmed by 5 bases and 1 base, with 14 bases remaining between them.